Listed below are T cell receptor beta chains from one sample, sequenced in a study of regulatory T cells in long-lasting Graves disease. TCRdb itself ran the multiplex PCR reads through MiXCR, one entry per CDR3 protein. Among about 660,000 distinct CDR3 sequences listed, around 30% were seen once. The source was peripheral blood mononuclear cells (PBMCs), collected when the disease was refractory, from a patient treated with antithyroid drugs. These receptor sequences come from a female donor with Graves disease. The CDR3 runs from the conserved cysteine through the conserved F or W. Fields, in order: V gene, J gene, CDR3 protein.

TRBV9	TRBJ1-1	CASSPTPGHSTEAFF
TRBV27	TRBJ2-7	CASTDKWGGSYEQYF
TRBV5-1	TRBJ2-1	CASSSRGRNEQFF
TRBV28	TRBJ1-4	CASSLLKVDGLFF
TRBV20-1	TRBJ1-2	CSAPDSYYGYTF
TRBV29-1	TRBJ2-7	CSAAQGSYEQYF
TRBV3-1	TRBJ2-7	CASSPGLAGVSYEQYF
TRBV12-3/TRBV12-4	TRBJ1-2	CASSWTGGDYGYTF
TRBV7-6	TRBJ1-4	CASSSGPSIGEKLFF
TRBV4-1	TRBJ1-2	CASSQHFRGQDNYGYTF
TRBV30	TRBJ2-1	CAWSGGLADEQFF
TRBV2	TRBJ2-7	CASSKDRGGSYEQYF
TRBV20-1	TRBJ2-5	CSAEGLAGAGGETQYF
TRBV27	TRBJ1-2	CASRGGGQRFINSYTF
TRBV6-1	TRBJ2-7	CASSIRDRASYEQYF
TRBV28	TRBJ1-1	CASRPGIDTEAFF
TRBV20-1	TRBJ1-4	CSCGGPEKLFF
TRBV30	TRBJ1-2	CASTHRGLNGYTF
TRBV11-2	TRBJ2-2	CASSLFGAGELFF
TRBV10-2	TRBJ1-6	CASSMGTLPHNSPLHF
TRBV6-1	TRBJ2-7	CASSTTSVYEQYF
TRBV5-8	TRBJ1-2	CASSLLPGMGGYTF
TRBV4-1	TRBJ2-7	CASSQEFGTSGSYEQYF
TRBV29-1	TRBJ1-2	CSVVEGDGYTF
TRBV6-1	TRBJ1-3	CASSQRTGTIGNTIYF
TRBV5-5	TRBJ1-1	CASSLGGTENTEAFF
TRBV12-3/TRBV12-4	TRBJ1-2	CASSLFSGAYGYTF
TRBV6-1	TRBJ1-1	CASSTDGRNTEAFF
TRBV6-5	TRBJ1-5	CASSYGAGNQPQHF
TRBV5-1	TRBJ1-2	CASSVSPGAYGGYTF
TRBV5-1	TRBJ2-5	CASSWGQGGETQYF
TRBV10-3	TRBJ1-4	CAIRGDRGDEKLFF
TRBV24-1	TRBJ2-3	CATSDPGRTDTQYF
TRBV24-1	TRBJ2-2	CATSDTSTGELFF
TRBV11-2	TRBJ1-2	CASSSVPGQGKDDYGYTF
TRBV2	TRBJ1-6	CASSPSPRGYNSPLHF
TRBV2	TRBJ1-5	CASSEESNQPQHF
TRBV20-1	TRBJ2-7	CSAVSPRATSPYEQYF
TRBV5-1	TRBJ1-4	CASSLSFNEKLFF
TRBV30	TRBJ1-2	CAQTPQLNYGYTF
TRBV6-9	TRBJ2-5	CASSYLGTETQYF
TRBV6-1	TRBJ1-1	CASRGPVSTEAFF
TRBV28	TRBJ1-2	CASSSVIGYTF
TRBV2	TRBJ2-7	CALQGRAYEQYF
TRBV19	TRBJ2-7	CAASSGRGYEQYF
TRBV6-1	TRBJ2-2	CASSLGADTGELFF
TRBV28	TRBJ1-5	CASSFVQESNQPQHF
TRBV12-3/TRBV12-4	TRBJ1-1	CASRGDKNTEAFF
TRBV2	TRBJ1-5	CASSGGPSRPQHF
TRBV12-3/TRBV12-4	TRBJ1-4	CASRGATNEKLFF
TRBV28	TRBJ1-2	CASSLAGIGGYTF
TRBV6-1	TRBJ2-7	CASSQHSGTSSIHEQYF
TRBV13	TRBJ2-6	CASSLRTLGGVSGANVLTF
TRBV6-1	TRBJ2-7	CASGKTGTWYEQYF
TRBV18	TRBJ1-4	CASSPTRQPTNEKLFF
TRBV2	TRBJ1-2	CASSEARGPYGYTF
TRBV28	TRBJ1-1	CASQTGGTEAFF
TRBV6-2/TRBV6-3	TRBJ1-5	CASSRDRGFNGNQPQHF